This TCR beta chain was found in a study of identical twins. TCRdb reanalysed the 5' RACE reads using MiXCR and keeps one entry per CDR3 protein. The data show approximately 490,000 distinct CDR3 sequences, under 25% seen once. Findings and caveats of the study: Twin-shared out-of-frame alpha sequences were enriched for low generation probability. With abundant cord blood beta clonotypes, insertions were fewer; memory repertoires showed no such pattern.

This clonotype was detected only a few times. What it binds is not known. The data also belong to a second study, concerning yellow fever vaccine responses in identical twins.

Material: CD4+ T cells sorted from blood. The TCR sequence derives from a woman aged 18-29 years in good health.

CDR3 in amino acids: CATSRHSGGMDTQYF. CDR3 bases: TGTGCCACCAGCAGGCATTCTGGCGGGATGGATACGCAGTATTTT. This chain joins TRBV15 and TRBJ2-3; TRBD2 might be the D (6 bases). The germline V and J ends were trimmed by 3 bases and 6 bases, with 16 bases remaining between them. The CDR3 extends over 15 amino acids. Germline V gives CDR1 LNHNV, CDR2 YYDKDF (reference sequence). The full variable domain, rest sourced from reference TRBV15 and TRBJ2-3, is DAMVIQNPRYQVTQFGKPVTLSCSQTLNHNVMYWYQQKSSQAPKLLFHYYDKDFNNEADTPDNFQSRRPNTSFCFLDIRSPGLGDTAMYLCATSRHSGGMDTQYFGPGTRLTVL.